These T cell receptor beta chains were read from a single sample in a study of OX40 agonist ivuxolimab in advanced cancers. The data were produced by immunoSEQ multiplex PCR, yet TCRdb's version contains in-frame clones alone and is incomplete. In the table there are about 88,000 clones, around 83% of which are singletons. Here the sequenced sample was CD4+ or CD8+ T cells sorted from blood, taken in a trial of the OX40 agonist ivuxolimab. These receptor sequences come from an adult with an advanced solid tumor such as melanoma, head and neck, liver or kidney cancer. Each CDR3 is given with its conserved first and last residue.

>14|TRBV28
CASSLSRWRGTQYF
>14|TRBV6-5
CASSYTGVVNTQYF
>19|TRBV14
CASSQVSGAALRSQETQYF
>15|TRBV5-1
CASSWTDSRNQPQHF
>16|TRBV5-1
CASSSGLAGNTGELFF
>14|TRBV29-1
CSDRQSGIGNEQFF
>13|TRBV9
CASSWGGNYGYTF
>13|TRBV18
CASSPEGIFGYTF
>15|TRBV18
CASSPTRISGNTIYF
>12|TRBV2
CASIEQGETQYF
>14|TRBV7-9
CASSLDGSRTEAFF
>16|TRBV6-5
CASSFQGLGNTYEQYF
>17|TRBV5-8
CASSLGWAERSNQPQHF
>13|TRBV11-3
CASSVRDSTEAFF
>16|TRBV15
CATSRDWAGAGGKLFF
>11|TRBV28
CASRNPYGYTF
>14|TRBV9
CASSVVSNQETQYF
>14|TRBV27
CASSRDRESYGYTF
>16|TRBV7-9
CASSFGASTGGNTIYF
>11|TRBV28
CASSLAYEQYF
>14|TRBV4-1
CASSGTGGYNEQFF
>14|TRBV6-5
CASSRRDTRQPQHF
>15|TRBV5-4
CASSSGLGPGNTIYF
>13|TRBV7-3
CASSSPQRNEQFF
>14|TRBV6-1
CASSEQGSDQPQHF
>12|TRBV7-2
CASSFSNTEAFF
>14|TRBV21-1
CASSKASLNQPQHF
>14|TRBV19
CASSMGGSNQPQHF
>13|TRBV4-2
CASSQLAGMEAFF
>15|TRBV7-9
CASSGSDRGLTPLHF
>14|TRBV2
CASNYGRGWNTIYF
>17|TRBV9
CASSLGPGLGGPYEQYF
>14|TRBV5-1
CASQTSGTRNEQFF
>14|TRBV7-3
CASSLTGTPGEQFF
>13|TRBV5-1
CASSLEGEETQYF
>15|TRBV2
CASSGSGQGHQPQHF
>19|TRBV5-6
CASSLRSLAGERTRRAQYF
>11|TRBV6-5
CASRRENEQFF
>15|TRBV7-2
CASSFTGDGANVLTF
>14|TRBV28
CASTYWDRDYEQYF
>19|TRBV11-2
CASSLVLQGELGSGNTIYF
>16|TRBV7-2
CASSFPSGRVTGELFF
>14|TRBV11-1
CASNNRQLPGEQYF
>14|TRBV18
CASSPLGGNQPQHF
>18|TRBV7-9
CASSDGRRWGQGSYEQYF
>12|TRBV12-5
CASGRDGGTHNF
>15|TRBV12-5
CASGSGQAGGETQYF
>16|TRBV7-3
CASSLTSASGKETQYF
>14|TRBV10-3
CAISRQGGGETQYF
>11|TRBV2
CASSGRNVQHF
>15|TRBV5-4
CASSLMLAGVETQYF
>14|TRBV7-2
CASSPGGPTYEQYF
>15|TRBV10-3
CAISEGSGIGETQYF